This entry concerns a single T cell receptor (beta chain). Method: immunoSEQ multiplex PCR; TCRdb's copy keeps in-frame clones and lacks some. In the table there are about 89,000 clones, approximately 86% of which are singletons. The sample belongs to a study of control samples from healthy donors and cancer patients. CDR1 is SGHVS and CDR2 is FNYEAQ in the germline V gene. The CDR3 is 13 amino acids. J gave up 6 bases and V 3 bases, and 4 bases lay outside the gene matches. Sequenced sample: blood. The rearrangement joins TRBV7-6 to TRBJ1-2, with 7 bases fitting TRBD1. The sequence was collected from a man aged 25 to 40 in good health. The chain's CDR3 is CASSLTGSDGYTF. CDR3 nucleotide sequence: TGTGCCAGCAGCTTGACAGGGTCGGATGGCTACACCTTC.